This TCR beta chain was documented in a study of Ad26.COV2.S vaccination and SARS-CoV-2 variants. Points on this clone: Its antigen is currently unknown.

The treatment here: 15 to 20 received Ad26.COV2.S at low or high dose, single or two shots; a few received placebo; per-sample allocation not given. The samples date from day 63 after the first vaccine or placebo injection. Findings and limits, study-wide: Assessments of TCR breadth and depth may have underestimated the total T cell responses.

CDR1 and CDR2 (germline): SGHRS, YFSETQ. V was cut by 5 bases and J by 0 bases, with 15 bases left in between. This CDR3 comprises 16 residues. TCRdb keeps only in-frame clones here, not all; method: immunoSEQ multiplex PCR. The data contain 200,000 to 300,000 clones, more than 75% of them singletons. V is TRBV5-1 and J is TRBJ1-3, with D unresolved. Material: peripheral blood, obtained in a trial of Ad26.COV2.S vaccine versus placebo. The clonotype comes from a person aged 18-60 years who received the Ad26.COV2.S COVID-19 vaccine or a placebo. The CDR3 loop is CASRPADGPSGNTIYF. Written as DNA, the CDR3 is TGCGCCAGCAGACCTGCAGACGGGCCCTCTGGAAACACCATATATTTT.